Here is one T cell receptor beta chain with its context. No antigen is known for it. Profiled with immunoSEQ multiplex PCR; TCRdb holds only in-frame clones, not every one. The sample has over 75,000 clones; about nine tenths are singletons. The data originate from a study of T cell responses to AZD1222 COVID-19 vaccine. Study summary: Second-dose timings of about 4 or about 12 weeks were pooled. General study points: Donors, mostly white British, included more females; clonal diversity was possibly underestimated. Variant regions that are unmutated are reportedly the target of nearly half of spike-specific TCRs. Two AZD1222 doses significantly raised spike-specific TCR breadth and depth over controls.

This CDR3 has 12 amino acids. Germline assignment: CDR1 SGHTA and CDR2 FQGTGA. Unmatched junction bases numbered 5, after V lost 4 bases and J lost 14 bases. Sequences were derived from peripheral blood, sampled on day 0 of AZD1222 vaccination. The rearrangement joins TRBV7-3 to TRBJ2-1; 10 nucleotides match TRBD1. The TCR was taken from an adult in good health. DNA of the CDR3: TGTGCCAGCAGCTCCAGACAGGGGGCGAAGTTCTTC. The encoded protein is CASSSRQGAKFF.